This T cell receptor (beta chain) was identified during a study of blood T cell repertoires in COVID-19. Study summary: PBMCs, B-cell-depleted T cells, or T cells provided the cDNA or gDNA that made up the material.

Germline CDR1 is MNHEY and CDR2 is SMNVEV (reference sequence). CDR3 length: 14 residues. Unmatched junction bases numbered 8, after V lost 2 bases and J lost 12 bases. Produced via immunoSEQ multiplex PCR; TCRdb's table is partial and in-frame only. Here the sample spans more than 300,000 clones, more than 85% being singletons. What was sequenced was PBMCs or T cells enriched from blood (not recorded which). The clonotype originates from a woman aged 25 to 45 who had recovered from COVID-19. The rearrangement links TRBV27 to TRBJ2-1; 9 positions match TRBD1. This chain's CDR3 is CASSLQGQGWVQFF. The DNA of the CDR3 is TGTGCCAGCAGTTTACAGGGACAGGGTTGGGTGCAGTTCTTC.